Included here is one T cell receptor (beta chain) sequence, with context. Its antigen is not identified. At the DNA level, this CDR3 is encoded by other sequences in the same sample as well. As handled by the study authors: Junction-only immunoSEQ sequences carried no quality scores, so filtering differed. This table comes from immunoSEQ multiplex PCR, and its TCRdb copy is limited to in-frame clones, with some not included. That table is the source of V, J and clone size, and D and trimming were worked out from the DNA. The repertoire holds some 1,100,000 clones, with 75% to 80% as singletons. The data derive from a study of shared clonotypes between healthy human individuals. Study details: CD4 naive cells filled three plates per donor, CD4 memory three, CD8 naive two and CD8 memory one.

Germline V CDR1 and CDR2: LNHDA, SQIVND (reference sequence). This CDR3 is 13 amino acids long. V was clipped by 7 bases and J by 0 bases; unmatched bases: 2. Whole-study results and caveats: Few donors limited the genetic and exposure-history diversity represented. Sharing across four donors was highest in naive CD4 (approximately 5%) and lowest in memory CD8 (around 0.4%).

Sequences were obtained from memory CD4+ T cells from PBMCs. Subset denoted: CD45RA-negative fraction. The gene calls are TRBV19 and TRBJ2-5, with 7 positions matching TRBD1. The source is a man younger than 35 in good health. Some clones in this sample may be carry-over from other donors' samples. CDR3: CASTGTDQETQYF. CDR3 DNA sequence: TGTGCCAGTACTGGGACAGACCAAGAGACCCAGTACTTC.